This T cell receptor (beta chain) is from a study of blood T cell repertoires in COVID-19. As for the study in general: COVID-19 samples, acute and convalescent, were from the United States, Italy and Spain. T cells, B-cell-depleted T cells, or PBMCs provided the cDNA or gDNA that served as material.

CDR1 is MGHRA and CDR2 is YSYEKL in the germline V gene. CDR3 size: 19 residues. V gave up 1 base and J gave up 8 bases; unmatched junction bases: 19. In the source study's methods: Reference gene primer amplification gave estimated nucleated cell counts. Profiling relied on immunoSEQ multiplex PCR, and the TCRdb table lists in-frame clones only, not all of them. That table is the source of V, J and clone size, and D and trimming were worked out from the DNA. The sample gives 85,000 to 100,000 clones, around 84% of which show up once; 13% is in the top ten. The receptor was isolated from a woman aged 55-75 years in a cohort sampled during active or convalescent COVID-19. The chain recombines TRBV4-1 with TRBJ1-2; 10 nucleotides agree with TRBD1. What was sequenced was peripheral blood. The DNA for the CDR3 is TGCGCCAGCAGCCAAGGGCGCTACTGGGGTCGACAGGGGGCTAAGGGCTACACCTTC. Residues: CASSQGRYWGRQGAKGYTF.